The 14 T cell receptor beta chains presented below share a single source sample, sequenced in a study of T cell repertoires in aging, cancer and after chemotherapy. The template was genomic DNA from peripheral blood, not RNA. TRB rearrangements spanning V, D and J were amplified using mixed TRB-A/B primers. TCRdb reprocessed the multiplex PCR reads via MiXCR and lists one record per CDR3 protein. The repertoire includes a few thousand distinct CDR3 sequences, around 28% of them detected once, and around 33% sits in the top ten. Sequenced sample: blood. The receptor set was obtained from a human donor with a blood cancer.

This clonotype ranks as medium-sized. V usage is TRBV6-6 and J usage is TRBJ2-1; D is unclear. V lost 6 bases to trimming and J lost 6 bases, with 6 bases between them. CDR1 and CDR2 (germline): MNHNY, SVGAGI (reference sequence). This CDR3 is 11 amino acids long. Written as DNA, the CDR3 is TGTGCCAGCAGCCCCGTCAATGAGCAGTTCTTC. Amino acid sequence: CASSPVNEQFF.

J is TRBJ2-5 and V is TRBV4-3; D remains ambiguous. The CDR3 spans 13 residues. With 4 bases removed from V and 4 bases from J, the gap between germline ends came to 10 bases. Germline-derived CDR1 and CDR2 are LGHNA and YSLEER. The CDR3, as DNA: TGCGCCAGCAGCCCGACGGGCAGAGAGACCCAGTACTTC. Residues: CASSPTGRETQYF.

This clonotype is deemed medium-sized. V and J are TRBV6-5 and TRBJ2-2; D gene ambiguous. The germline V and J ends were trimmed by 0 bases and 5 bases, with 7 bases remaining between them. Germline-derived CDR1 and CDR2 are MNHEY and SVGAGI. This CDR3 contains 14 residues. The CDR3 reads CASSYSVGTGELFF. For the CDR3, the DNA is TGTGCCAGCAGTTACTCGGTCGGTACCGGGGAGCTGTTTTTT.

The chain uses TRBV9 and TRBJ2-3; 15 bases fit TRBD2. V shed 4 bases, J shed 3 bases, and the junction held 6 bases outside the gene matches. CDR3 length equals 17 residues. Germline V gene lookup returns CDR1 SGDLS and CDR2 YYNGEE. The CDR3 DNA is TGTGCCAGCAGCCCGACCGGGACTAGCGGGAGGACAGATACGCAGTATTTT. Translation gives CASSPTGTSGRTDTQYF.

This clonotype is judged medium-sized. The genes are TRBV29-1 and TRBJ2-7; D is undetermined. The CDR3 is made up of 11 amino acids. Trimming removed 3 bases from V and 9 bases from J, with 12 bases in between. Germline V gives CDR1 SQVTM, CDR2 ANQGSEA. The CDR3 protein is CSVESSAAQYF. The CDR3 DNA follows: TGCAGCGTTGAGTCGAGCGCGGCGCAGTACTTC.

The chain has TRBV20-1 and TRBJ2-1; possibly TRBD2 for D (5 bases). From germline, CDR1 is DFQATT and CDR2 SNEGSKA (reference sequence). The CDR3 runs 13 residues. The V end was cut by 3 bases, the J end by 3 bases, with 9 bases between. The CDR3 is CSARGEVYNEQFF. The CDR3 DNA is TGCAGTGCTAGGGGAGAAGTCTACAATGAGCAGTTCTTC.

The chain combines TRBV27 with TRBJ2-4, with TRBD1 matching over 8 bases. V was clipped by 6 bases and J by 3 bases; unmatched bases: 10. The germline V gene has CDR1 MNHEY and CDR2 SMNVEV (reference sequence). The CDR3 runs 16 residues. CDR3 in amino acids: CASSVGTGRYKNIQYF. The CDR3 DNA is TGTGCCAGCAGCGTCGGGACAGGCAGATACAAAAACATTCAGTACTTC.

This clonotype occurred a few times. V usage is TRBV5-5 and J usage is TRBJ2-7, with TRBD1 matching 7 bases. The germline CDR1 and CDR2 sequences are SGHKS and YYEKEE (reference sequence). The V segment lost 0 bases and the J segment 3 bases; nucleotides outside the gene matches: 6. This CDR3 is built from 15 residues. The CDR3 nucleotides are TGTGCCAGCAGCTTGGGAGGGGGCGGTTTCTACGAGCAGTACTTC. It translates to CASSLGGGGFYEQYF.

The chain couples TRBV5-1 to TRBJ2-2; D is undetermined. V was trimmed by 5 bases and J by 1 base, leaving 9 bases between them. This CDR3 spans 14 amino acids. The V gene's germline CDR1 is SGHRS and CDR2 YFSETQ. CDR3 sequence (DNA): TGCGCCAGCAGATCGGGCCAGAACACCGGGGAGCTGTTTTTT. This encodes CASRSGQNTGELFF.

The chain recombines TRBV9 with TRBJ2-1, with 7 bases lining up with TRBD2. The J segment lost 0 bases and the V segment lost 0 bases, leaving 3 bases of the junction unmatched. This CDR3 spans 16 amino acids. CDR1 is SGDLS and CDR2 is YYNGEE in the germline V gene. CDR3: CASSVGRTSSYNEQFF. The CDR3 DNA reads as TGTGCCAGCAGCGTAGGAAGGACTAGCTCCTACAATGAGCAGTTCTTC. The whole variable domain, remainder taken from reference TRBV9 and TRBJ2-1, is DSGVTQTPKHLITATGQRVTLRCSPRSGDLSVYWYQQSLDQGLQFLIQYYNGEERAKGNILERFSAQQFPDLHSELNLSSLELGDSALYFCASSVGRTSSYNEQFFGPGTRLTVL.

V usage is TRBV6-1 and J usage is TRBJ2-5; tentatively, D is TRBD1 (6 bases). This CDR3 contains 13 residues. CDR1 and CDR2 (germline): MNHNS, SASEGT. V was pared by 1 base and J by 5 bases, with 8 bases between. The CDR3 nucleotides are TGTGCCAGCAGTGAAGTGGGGGCGGAGACCCAGTACTTC. This encodes CASSEVGAETQYF.

With respect to this clonotype: The junction does not match germline at one end; this may be a read error. This chain uses TRBV27 with TRBJ2-3, with D tentatively TRBD2 (6 bases). Germline CDR1 is MNHEY and CDR2 is SMNVEV (reference sequence). This CDR3 region has 15 residues. The CDR3 reads CASSKGLISTDTKYF. DNA of the CDR3: TGTGCCAGCAGCAAGGGACTTATTAGCACAGATACGAAGTATTTT.

This clonotype was observed a handful of times. This chain connects TRBV2 to TRBJ2-7; TRBD1 matches 9 bases. J gave up 4 bases and V 6 bases, and 10 bases lay outside the gene matches. The CDR3 contains 15 residues. Germline loops: CDR1 SNHLY, CDR2 FYNNEI. The CDR3 region is CASSNPGQGLYEQYF. The CDR3 region has the DNA TGTGCCAGCAGCAATCCGGGACAGGGCTTATACGAGCAGTACTTC.

This clonotype was observed a handful of times. The chain uses TRBV5-5 and TRBJ2-7; D is perhaps TRBD2 (5 bases). Germline loops: CDR1 SGHKS, CDR2 YYEKEE (reference sequence). With 3 bases removed from V and 0 bases from J, the gap between germline ends came to 16 bases. The CDR3 runs to 16 residues. CDR3 region: CASSWRTGISSYEQYF. In DNA form, the CDR3 reads TGTGCCAGCAGCTGGAGGACGGGAATTAGCTCCTACGAGCAGTACTTC.